The clone carrying this TCR beta chain was recorded a few times. Its antigen is unknown. The germline V gene has CDR1 MDHEN and CDR2 SYDVKM. V dropped 2 bases and J dropped 13; count of bases not matched to a gene: 5. This CDR3 region has 12 residues. This entry is derived from a study of CD8 T cells in ankylosing spondylitis. One entry per CDR3 protein, called by TCRdb with MiXCR from the 5' RACE reads. The top ten clones hold about 7.6% of a sample with about 160,000 distinct CDR3 sequences, around 20% of them seen once. Study findings and constraints: It was reported that disease-linked clones were significantly enriched in matched ankylosing spondylitis synovial fluid.

The source material was blood, either unsorted or a sorted T cell fraction (not recorded which). The source of this sequence is a male donor with ankylosing spondylitis or in good health (not recorded which). The rearrangement uses TRBV28 and TRBJ2-1; 7 nucleotides line up with TRBD2. CDR3 protein: CASSLRGSVQFF. CDR3 DNA: TGTGCCAGCAGTTTACGCGGGAGTGTTCAGTTCTTC.